One and the same sample provided the 14 T cell receptor beta chains below, sequenced in a study of OX40 agonist ivuxolimab in advanced cancers. Generated by immunoSEQ multiplex PCR, the TCRdb table keeps only in-frame clones and is missing some. The sample lists tens of thousands of clones, about 88% occurring once. The sequencing here drew on CD4+ or CD8+ T cells sorted from blood, taken in a trial of the OX40 agonist ivuxolimab. These receptors came from an adult with an advanced solid tumor such as melanoma, head and neck, liver or kidney cancer.

The gene calls are TRBV6-6 and TRBJ1-2; D remains unclear. V was trimmed by 7 bases and J by 8 bases, leaving 17 bases between them. This CDR3 contains 13 residues. Germline CDR1 and CDR2: MNHNY and SVGAGI (reference sequence). CDR3 bases: TGTGCCAGCACAAGGACCTCCACCATAGGCTACACCTTC. Translating gives CASTRTSTIGYTF.

The chain couples TRBV11-1 to TRBJ2-7; TRBD2 agrees at 9 bases. V lost 1 base and J lost 2; bases outside the gene matches: 3. The CDR3 length is 15 residues. The germline gives CDR1 SGHAT, CDR2 FQDESV (reference sequence). The chain's CDR3 is CASSLGVAGAYEQYF. As DNA, the CDR3 is TGTGCCAGCAGCTTAGGGGTAGCGGGGGCCTACGAGCAGTACTTC.

This chain links TRBV19 with TRBJ1-2; tentatively, D is TRBD1 (6 bases). Trimming shortened V by 3 bases and J by 4 bases, and 12 bases separated the two germline ends. CDR1 and CDR2 from the germline V gene are LNHDA and SQIVND (reference sequence). CDR3 length: 14 residues. The CDR3 loop reads CASSISGTSYGYTF. The DNA for the CDR3 is TGTGCCAGTAGTATTTCTGGGACATCCTATGGCTACACCTTC.

The chain couples TRBV23-1 to TRBJ2-7; 8 positions match TRBD1. TRBV23-1 is recorded as an ORF, its role being uncertain. The V and J ends lost 4 bases and 2 bases, in that order; junction bases with no gene match: 4. This CDR3 is built from 14 residues. As DNA, the CDR3 is TGCGCCAGCAGTCCGACACAGGGGGCCTACGAGCAGTACTTC. It encodes CASSPTQGAYEQYF.

V and J are TRBV7-9 and TRBJ2-7, with D tentatively TRBD1 (6 bases). This CDR3 spans 18 amino acids. Germline CDR1 reads SEHNR; CDR2 reads FQNEAQ (reference sequence). Trimming cost V 1 base and J 1 base, with 20 bases left between them. The CDR3 bases are TGTGCCAGCAGCTTAGGGTGGGGCAGGGGAGAGGGGTCCTACGAGCAGTACTTC. This translates into CASSLGWGRGEGSYEQYF.

The V call is TRBV10-3, the J call TRBJ1-2; possible D gene TRBD1, 6 bases. CDR3 length equals 13 residues. Between the trimmed V and J ends, which lost 10 bases and 4 bases, there was a span of 16 bases. From germline, CDR1 is ENHRY and CDR2 SYGVKD. CDR3 sequence reads: CATREGGPYGYTF. The CDR3 nucleotides are TGTGCCACCCGAGAGGGGGGCCCCTATGGCTACACCTTC.

J is TRBJ1-1 and V is TRBV29-1; possible D gene TRBD1, 6 bases. The germline gives CDR1 SQVTM, CDR2 ANQGSEA. This CDR3 region has 14 residues. Trimming took off 2 bases at V and 3 bases at J, with 13 bases between the two ends. The CDR3, as DNA: TGCAGCGTTGAAACGTGGGGGCGGGACACTGAAGCTTTCTTT. It yields the protein CSVETWGRDTEAFF.

J is TRBJ1-1 and V is TRBV19; a weak D match, TRBD1 (6 bases). Trimming pared 1 base from V and 4 bases from J, leaving 16 bases between. The length of the CDR3 is 16 residues. Per the germline V gene, CDR1 is LNHDA and CDR2 is SQIVND (reference sequence). CDR3 in DNA: TGTGCCAGTAGTATAGCAACCGGGGGCGCGGGCACTGAAGCTTTCTTT. It is translated as CASSIATGGAGTEAFF.

This chain links TRBV6-1 with TRBJ1-5; TRBD1 matches 11 bases. The junction had 10 bases not matched to a gene; V was cut back by 3 bases and J by 9 bases. The germline CDR1 and CDR2 sequences are MNHNS and SASEGT. The CDR3 is made up of 16 amino acids. The chain's CDR3 is CASSEPGQGVLWPQHF. CDR3 coding DNA: TGTGCCAGCAGTGAGCCGGGACAGGGGGTTTTGTGGCCCCAGCATTTT.

The V and J genes are TRBV19 and TRBJ2-2; no clear D gene. Germline V gene lookup returns CDR1 LNHDA and CDR2 SQIVND (reference sequence). The CDR3 is 14 amino acids. The V end lost 4 bases, the J end lost 1 base, and 7 bases lay between the germline ends. The CDR3 sequence: CASSTHGNTGELFF. CDR3 sequence (DNA): TGTGCCAGTAGTACCCACGGGAACACCGGGGAGCTGTTTTTT.

The rearrangement uses TRBV6-5 and TRBJ2-1; TRBD1 agrees at 7 bases. The trim removed 0 bases at V and 4 bases at J, leaving 3 bases unmatched. This CDR3 has 15 residues. CDR1 and CDR2 (germline): MNHEY, SVGAGI. Here the CDR3 reads CASSYSKGQYNEQFF. The CDR3 DNA is TGTGCCAGCAGTTACTCGAAGGGACAGTACAATGAGCAGTTCTTC.

The V call is TRBV18, the J call TRBJ1-5; 12 bases fit TRBD1. The CDR3 totals 18 residues. The ends lost 3 bases at V and 3 bases at J; junction bases unmatched: 9. Germline lookup yields CDR1 KGHSH and CDR2 LQKENI. In nucleotides, the CDR3 is TGTGCCAGCTCACCTGGGACAGGGGGCGGAGGTAACAATCAGCCCCAGCATTTT. Protein sequence: CASSPGTGGGGNNQPQHF. The variable domain in full, completed from reference TRBV18 and TRBJ1-5, reads NAGVMQNPRHLVRRRGQEARLRCSPMKGHSHVYWYRQLPEEGLKFMVYLQKENIIDESGMPKERFSAEFPKEGPSILRIQQVVRGDSAAYFCASSPGTGGGGNNQPQHFGDGTRLSIL.

This chain connects TRBV6-5 to TRBJ1-2; 8 nucleotides align to TRBD1. V trimming: 0 bases; J trimming: 7 bases; junction bases outside the gene matches: 10. The CDR3 contains 16 residues. Germline values: CDR1 MNHEY, CDR2 SVGAGI. The CDR3 sequence: CASSYSSSAGGGGYTF. CDR3 nucleotide sequence: TGTGCCAGCAGTTACTCGTCGTCGGCAGGGGGCGGTGGCTACACCTTC.

The CDR3 DNA is TGTGCCAGCAGCCATTTCGAGGGGGGCTACACCTTC. Translated: CASSHFEGGYTF. V usage is TRBV5-6 and J usage is TRBJ1-2; a possible D gene is TRBD1 (5 bases). Germline V gene data show CDR1 as SGHDT and CDR2 as YYEEEE. V was pared by 4 bases and J by 8 bases, with 12 bases between. This CDR3 comprises 12 residues.